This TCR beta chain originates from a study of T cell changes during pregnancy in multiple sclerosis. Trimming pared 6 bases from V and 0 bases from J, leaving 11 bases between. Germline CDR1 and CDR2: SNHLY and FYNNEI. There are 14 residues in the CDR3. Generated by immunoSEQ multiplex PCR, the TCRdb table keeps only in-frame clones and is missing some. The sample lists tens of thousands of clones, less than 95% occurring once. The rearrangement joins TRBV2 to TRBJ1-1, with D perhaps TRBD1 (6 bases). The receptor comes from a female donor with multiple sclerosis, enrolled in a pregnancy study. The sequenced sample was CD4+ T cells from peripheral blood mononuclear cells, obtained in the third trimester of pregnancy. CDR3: CASRRQDLNTEAFF. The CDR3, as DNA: TGTGCCAGCAGACGACAGGACTTGAACACTGAAGCTTTCTTT.